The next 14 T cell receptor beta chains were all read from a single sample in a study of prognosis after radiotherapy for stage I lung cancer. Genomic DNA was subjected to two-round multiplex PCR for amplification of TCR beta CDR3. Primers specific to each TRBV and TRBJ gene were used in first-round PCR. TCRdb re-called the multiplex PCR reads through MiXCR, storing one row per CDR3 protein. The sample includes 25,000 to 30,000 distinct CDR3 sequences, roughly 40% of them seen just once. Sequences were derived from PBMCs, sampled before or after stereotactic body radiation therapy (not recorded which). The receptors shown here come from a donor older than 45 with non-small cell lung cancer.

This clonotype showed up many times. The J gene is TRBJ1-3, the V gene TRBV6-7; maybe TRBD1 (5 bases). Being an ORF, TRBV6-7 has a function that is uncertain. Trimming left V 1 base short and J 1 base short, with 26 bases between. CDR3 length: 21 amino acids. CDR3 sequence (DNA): TGTGCCAGCAGTTACTACCCGGGGCGGCTCGCGGCCGTGAATTCTGGAAACACCATATATTTT. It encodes CASSYYPGRLAAVNSGNTIYF.

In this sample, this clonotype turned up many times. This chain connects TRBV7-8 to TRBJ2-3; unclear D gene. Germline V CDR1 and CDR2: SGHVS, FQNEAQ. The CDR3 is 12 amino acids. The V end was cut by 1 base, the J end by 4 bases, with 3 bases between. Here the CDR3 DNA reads TGTGCCAGCAGCTTAGTGTCAGATACGCAGTATTTT. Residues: CASSLVSDTQYF.

DNA of the CDR3: TGTGCCAGCATTTCAAGATCTAATCAGCCCCAGCATTTT. Amino acids: CASISRSNQPQHF. The chain combines TRBV12-3 or TRBV12-4 with TRBJ1-5; D not resolved. V was pared by 7 bases and J by 4 bases, with 11 bases between. CDR3 size: 13 residues.

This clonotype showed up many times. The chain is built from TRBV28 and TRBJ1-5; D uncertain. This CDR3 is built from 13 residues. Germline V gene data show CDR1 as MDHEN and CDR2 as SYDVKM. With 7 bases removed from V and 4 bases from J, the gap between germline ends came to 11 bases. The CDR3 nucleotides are TGTGCCAGCATATCTTCCCGAAATCAGCCCCAGCATTTT. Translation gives CASISSRNQPQHF.

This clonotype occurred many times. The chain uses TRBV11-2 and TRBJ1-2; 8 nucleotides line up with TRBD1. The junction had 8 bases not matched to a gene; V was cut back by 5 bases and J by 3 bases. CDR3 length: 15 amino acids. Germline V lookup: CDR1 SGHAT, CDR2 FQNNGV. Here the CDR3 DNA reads TGTGCCAGCAGCCCTCAGGGGGCGCGGGACTATGGCTACACCTTC. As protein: CASSPQGARDYGYTF. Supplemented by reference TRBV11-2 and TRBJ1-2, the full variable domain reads EAGVAQSPRYKIIEKRQSVAFWCNPISGHATLYWYQQILGQGPKLLIQFQNNGVVDDSQLPKDRFSAERLKGVDSTLKIQPAKLEDSAVYLCASSPQGARDYGYTFGSGTRLTVV.

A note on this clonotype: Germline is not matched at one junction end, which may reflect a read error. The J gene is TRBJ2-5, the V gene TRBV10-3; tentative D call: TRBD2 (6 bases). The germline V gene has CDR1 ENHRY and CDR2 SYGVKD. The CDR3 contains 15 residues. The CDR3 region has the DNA TGTGCCATCGGTGAGTCCTTGGGGGGAAGAGAGACCCAGTACTTC. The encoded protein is CAIGESLGGRETQYF.

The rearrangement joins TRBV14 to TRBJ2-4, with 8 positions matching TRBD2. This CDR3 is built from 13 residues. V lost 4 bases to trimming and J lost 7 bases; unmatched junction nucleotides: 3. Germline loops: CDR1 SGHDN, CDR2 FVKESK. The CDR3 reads CASSPGGGNIQYF. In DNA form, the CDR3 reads TGTGCCAGCAGCCCTGGCGGGGGGAACATTCAGTACTTC. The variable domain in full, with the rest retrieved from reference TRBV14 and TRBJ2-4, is EAGVTQFPSHSVIEKGQTVTLRCDPISGHDNLYWYRRVMGKEIKFLLHFVKESKQDESGMPNNRFLAERTGGTYSTLKVQPAELEDSGVYFCASSPGGGNIQYFGAGTRLSVL.

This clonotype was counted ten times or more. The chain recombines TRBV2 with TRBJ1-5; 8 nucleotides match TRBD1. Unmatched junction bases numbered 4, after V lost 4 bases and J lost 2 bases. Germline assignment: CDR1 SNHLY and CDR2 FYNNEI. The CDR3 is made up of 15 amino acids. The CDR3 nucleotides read TGTGCCAGCAGTGGACAGGGGCCGGGCAATCAGCCCCAGCATTTT. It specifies CASSGQGPGNQPQHF. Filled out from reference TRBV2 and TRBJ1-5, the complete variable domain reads EPEVTQTPSHQVTQMGQEVILRCVPISNHLYFYWYRQILGQKVEFLVSFYNNEISEKSEIFDDQFSVERPDGSNFTLKIRSTKLEDSAMYFCASSGQGPGNQPQHFGDGTRLSIL.

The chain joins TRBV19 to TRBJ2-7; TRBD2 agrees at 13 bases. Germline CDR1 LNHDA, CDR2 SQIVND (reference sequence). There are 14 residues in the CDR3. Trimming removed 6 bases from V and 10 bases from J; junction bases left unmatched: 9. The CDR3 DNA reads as TGTGCCAGTAGAAGGACTAGCGGGAGTGGCCATCAGTACTTC. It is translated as CASRRTSGSGHQYF.

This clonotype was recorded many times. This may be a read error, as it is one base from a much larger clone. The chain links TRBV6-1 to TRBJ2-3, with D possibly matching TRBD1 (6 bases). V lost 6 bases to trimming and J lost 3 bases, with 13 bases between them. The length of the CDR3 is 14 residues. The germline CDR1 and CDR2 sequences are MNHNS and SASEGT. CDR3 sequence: CASSYRVETDTQYF. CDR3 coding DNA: TGTGCCAGCAGCTACAGGGTGGAGACAGATACGCAGTATTTT.

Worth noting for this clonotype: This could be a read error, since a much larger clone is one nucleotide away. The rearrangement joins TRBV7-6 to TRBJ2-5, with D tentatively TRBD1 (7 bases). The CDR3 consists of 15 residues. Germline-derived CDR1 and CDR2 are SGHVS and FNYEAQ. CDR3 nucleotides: TGTGCCAGCAGCGGCGGGACAGTTGTATCAGAGACCCATTACTTC. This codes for CASSGGTVVSETHYF.

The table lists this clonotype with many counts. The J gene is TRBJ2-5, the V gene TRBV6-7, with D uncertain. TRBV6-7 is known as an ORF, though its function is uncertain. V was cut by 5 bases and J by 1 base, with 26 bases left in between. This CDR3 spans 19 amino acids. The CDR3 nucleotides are TGTGCCAGCAGTCCACCGACTTCTTTCAATTGGGGTTTCCAAGAGACCCAGTACTTC. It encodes CASSPPTSFNWGFQETQYF.

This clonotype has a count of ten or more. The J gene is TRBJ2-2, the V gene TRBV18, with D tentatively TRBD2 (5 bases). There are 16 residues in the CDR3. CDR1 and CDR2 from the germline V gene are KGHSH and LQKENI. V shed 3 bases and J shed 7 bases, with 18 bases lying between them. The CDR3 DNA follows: TGTGCCAGCTCACCTGAAGGAATAGACCGGGGCGGGGAGCTGTTTTTT. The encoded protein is CASSPEGIDRGGELFF.

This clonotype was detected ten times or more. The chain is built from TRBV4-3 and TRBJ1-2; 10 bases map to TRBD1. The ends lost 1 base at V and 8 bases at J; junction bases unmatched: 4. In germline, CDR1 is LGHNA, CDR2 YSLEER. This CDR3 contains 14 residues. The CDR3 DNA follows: TGCGCCAGCAGCCAAGTGGGGACAGGGGTCGGCTACACCTTC. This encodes CASSQVGTGVGYTF.